This T cell receptor (beta chain) was found in a study of cytomegalovirus exposure and HLA in healthy donors (dated by TCRdb to 2016 to 2017). Context from the whole study: According to an earlier analysis of 550 to 750 of the donors, some 170 million T cells yielded over 100 million unique TCR beta sequences and approximately 300 Gb of sequence data. The study combined high-throughput TCR immunosequencing, statistical association of individual TCRs with disease status, and machine learning to predict cytomegalovirus infection status. HLA typing covered class I and class II loci at four-digit resolution. Typing coverage varied by locus: 629-630 donors for A, B, C, DRB1 and DQB1; roughly 500 for DQA1; more than 600 for DPA1; roughly 470 for DPB1. A later analysis re-examined previously published TCR beta repertoires from 610 or so donors and added high-resolution HLA genotyping to investigate patterns of TCR occurrence. Besides the first cohort of 666 subjects, a separate validation cohort made up of roughly 120 different subjects was used. An early release covering roughly 640 HLA-typed donors comprised about 310 gigabases of sequencing data and roughly 85 million unique TCR sequences. In an earlier analysis of 550 to 700 of the donors, high-throughput TCR beta sequencing was used to judge whether each TCR beta V gene segment behaved as functional or pseudogenic. All discovery cohort repertoires had been generated on a single sequencing platform. In a later genetic analysis, genome-wide SNP genotypes for about three fifths of the roughly 670 donors were used, and that subset was treated as a discovery cohort. Across about 370 genotyped donors of the cohort, an average of 235,054 unique TCR beta nucleotide sequences per donor were sequenced, and approximately 17% of those sequences were non-productive. Alongside the repertoire data, information on donor age, sex, ethnicity and CMV serostatus was compiled. Rather than drawing on any new phenotypic data, the later analysis identified candidate immune exposures from TCR beta sequences and the way those sequences occurred across donors. The study aimed to test whether cataloging public T cell receptors could reveal signatures of past pathogen exposure. The T cell repertoires of 666 subjects were profiled by immunosequencing and related to cytomegalovirus serostatus. Because of strong linkage in the cohort, roughly five DR-DQ haplotypes were treated as single units for association and clustering. Among the roughly 390 genotyped donors, approximately 76% belonged to the genetic ancestry cluster associated with self-reported Caucasian donors.

The cohort consisted of approximately 670 healthy bone marrow donors. All cohort members were sampled while nominally healthy, although unrecorded immune exposures were likely present. The donor tested CMV seronegative, placing the donor among the 350 to 400 seronegative members of the cohort. Every donor gave a peripheral blood sample, and the peripheral blood mononuclear cells from that sample were used for TCR beta sequencing. Genomic DNA extraction from the blood cell samples was performed with the Qiagen DNeasy Blood Extraction Kit. The research as a whole found: Specific HLA alleles were associated with over 15,000 TCR beta sequences at a false discovery rate of 0.05 in a later analysis. According to a later analysis, most CMV-associated TCR beta chains appeared to be HLA-restricted, and the HLA associations seemed to be driven largely by CMV exposure. Correlated functional status among segregating V segments might reflect linkage disequilibrium, but an unknown experimental factor could not be ruled out. The study gave a list of some 150 TCR beta chains associated with cytomegalovirus. According to the authors, the approach could potentially be generalized to other disease states and immunological phenotypes. A later analysis found that TCR association rates varied across HLA loci, with DRB1 alleles showing the most associated TCRs and HLA-C alleles the fewest. CMV serostatus was the only immune exposure information available for the cohort. A further reported finding was that TCR beta sequences accurately predicted the HLA-A and HLA-B alleles for most subjects in the first cohort. HLA typing was unavailable for some donors at each locus, so association tests used only the typed subset. Several of the top co-occurrence clusters appeared to be linked to parvovirus B19, influenza, CMV and Epstein-Barr virus, according to a later analysis. Most TCR sequences were observed very rarely across donors, whereas some public TCRs were present in many individuals. Sequencing depth was assumed to be roughly uniform across donors in the presence/absence analyses, though that assumption may not hold. A few of the identified cytomegalovirus-associated TCR beta chains were confirmed in vitro to be specific for cytomegalovirus antigens. The classifier was reported to diagnose cytomegalovirus status with high specificity and sensitivity in both the original cohort and the validation cohort. A later genetic analysis associated a missense DCLRE1C variant with V-gene and J-gene trimming of TCR beta chains, and an independent cohort replicated the association. A later analysis found that HLA-associated TCR beta chains were more clonally expanded and had lower generation probabilities than equally common non-associated chains. An earlier analysis of several hundred of the donors showed that most TCR beta V segments appeared in productive rearrangements either about 87% or about 30% of the time, which broadly matched IMGT annotations. When HLA alleles, especially DR and DQ, strongly co-occurred, TCR associations were difficult to assign to individual alleles. Some IMGT-functional V segments, including TRBV6-2 and TRBV6-3, could not be told apart with the 87-base-pair reads, so those segments were excluded. In a later genetic analysis, fewer N-insertions in productive TCRs were reported among donors in an Asian-associated ancestry cluster than the approximately 670-donor mean. Only TCR beta chains were sequenced in this cohort, and the absence of alpha or paired-chain data limited detectable features. A group of highly shared sequence variants was considered likely to be a technical artifact of the sequencing pipeline. Because counts were too low, roughly 16 rarely observed V segments, including chromosome 9 orphons, were left out of the earlier analysis of approximately 580 of the donors.

A distance of 10 bases separates the germline ends of V and J, which lose 1 base and 6 bases respectively. The germline V gene gives CDR1 as SGHTA and CDR2 as FQGNSA. The CDR3 runs 14 amino acids, cysteine and phenylalanine included. Left in the record is the CDR3 DNA by itself, 42 bases read in frame from the first base. A remark on this clone: Its antigen remains undetermined. Per-base qualities were not stored, and no clone one base away is much larger.

Libraries were made using the immunoSEQ multiplex PCR assay. For the multiplex PCR, a mixture combining 60 forward primers for TCR Vbeta segments and 13 reverse primers for TCR Jbeta segments was used. Amplification of the CDR3 region of rearranged TCR beta genes was performed with a multiplex PCR assay on genomic DNA. On the Illumina HiSeq System, the amplified TCR beta libraries were sequenced as 87-base-pair reads. The published analysis was carried out like this. A later analysis tallied roughly 78 million unique TCR beta chains across the 666 repertoires, and around 9.9 million of those chains were shared by two or more donors. Raw reads were error-corrected and collapsed into unique sequences by a nearest-neighbor algorithm in which closely related sequences were merged to remove PCR and sequencing errors. To assign V, D and J gene segments, CDR3 sequences were aligned to IMGT reference sequences. For a sequence to be retained, a match of at least six nucleotides to both a V gene segment and a J gene segment was required. Rearrangements were classified as productive when the CDR3 lacked stop codons and remained in frame with V and J, and all other rearrangements were classified as non-productive. Following IMGT convention, CDR3 was defined as the stretch from the second conserved V-encoded cysteine to the conserved J-encoded phenylalanine. Sequences without an unambiguous match to a single V gene segment were excluded from the earlier analysis of 587 of the donors. An earlier analysis of about 590 of the donors classified V segments as functional when productive rearrangements were above 56.7% and as segregating when the standard deviation between donors was above 5%. A statistical classification framework was built for diagnosing cytomegalovirus status from the catalog of TCR beta chain sequences. A later analysis assigned V and J genes by comparing TCR nucleotide sequences with IMGT/GENE-DB human TR gene sequences. Using the TCRdist pipeline, a later analysis assigned CDR3 sequences along with most-parsimonious VDJ recombination scenarios. A later analysis defined each TCR beta chain by its CDR3 amino acid sequence plus V-gene family, and excluded reads lacking a unique V-gene family. In a later analysis, 500 to 700 highly shared, low-generation-probability nucleotide sequences were removed to address suspected cross-contamination and a sequencing artifact. For each public chain, a later analysis derived a clonal expansion index from normalized ranks of inferred template counts within each repertoire. A later analysis computed generation probabilities with a VDJ recombination model fitted to out-of-frame rearrangements, and checked the results against IGoR. A later analysis scored TCR-TCR, TCR-HLA and TCR-CMV co-occurrence with hypergeometric tests, applying a repertoire-size bias correction to TCR pairs. In a later analysis, false discovery rates were estimated by permuting HLA or CMV assignments 20 times. A later analysis grouped co-occurring TCRs with DBSCAN, adding TCRdist sequence similarity when clustering within HLA-allele-positive subsets. Repertoires with fewer than 30,000 or more than 120,000 public chains, plus five repertoires with anomalous nucleotide sharing, were excluded from co-occurrence clustering. Sourced from immuneACCESS, this table was stored by TCRdb with only in-frame sequences that have V and J called. A share of the clones is absent; for the studies checked, an unresolved V gene accounts for under half, and the remainder has no known explanation. V and J calls and clone size are those listed in that table; D and trimming were worked out from the DNA. Here the sample has more than 95,000 clones; 75% to 85% occur a single time. The ten most abundant clones make up about 2% of the sample.

This clonotype was sampled from a man aged 50 to 60 in good health and CMV-seronegative. What was sequenced was PBMCs. Recombination connected TRBV7-2 to TRBJ1-5; the D gene cannot be resolved reliably. The DNA sequence is TGTGCCAGCAGCTTAGACAGTCCCGGTCAGCCCCAGCATTTT. Its translation reads: CASSLDSPGQPQHF.